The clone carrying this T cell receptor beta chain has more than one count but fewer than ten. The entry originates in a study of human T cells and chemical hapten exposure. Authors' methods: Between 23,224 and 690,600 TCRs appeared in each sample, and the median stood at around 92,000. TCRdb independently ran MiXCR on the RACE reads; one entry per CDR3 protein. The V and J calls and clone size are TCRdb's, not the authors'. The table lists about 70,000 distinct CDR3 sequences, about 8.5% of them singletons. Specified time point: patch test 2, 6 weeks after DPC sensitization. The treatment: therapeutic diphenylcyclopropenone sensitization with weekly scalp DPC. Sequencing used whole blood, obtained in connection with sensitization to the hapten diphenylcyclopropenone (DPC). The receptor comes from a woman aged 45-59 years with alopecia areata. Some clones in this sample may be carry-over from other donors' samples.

The CDR3 DNA follows: TGTGCCAGCAGCTTGGTAGGGGGCAATTCACCCCTCCACTTT. It is translated as CASSLVGGNSPLHF. The rearrangement joins TRBV5-5 to TRBJ1-6; 7 nucleotides align to TRBD1. The germline gives CDR1 SGHKS, CDR2 YYEKEE (reference sequence). V dropped 0 bases and J dropped 7; count of bases not matched to a gene: 1. CDR3 size: 14 residues.